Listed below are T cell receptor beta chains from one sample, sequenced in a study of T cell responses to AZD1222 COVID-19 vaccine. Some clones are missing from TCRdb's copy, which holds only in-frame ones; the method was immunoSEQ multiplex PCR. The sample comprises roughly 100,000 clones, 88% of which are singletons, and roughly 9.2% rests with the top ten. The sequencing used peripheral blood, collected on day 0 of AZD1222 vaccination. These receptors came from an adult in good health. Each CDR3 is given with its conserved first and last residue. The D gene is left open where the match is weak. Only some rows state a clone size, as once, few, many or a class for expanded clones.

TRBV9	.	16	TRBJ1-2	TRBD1	TGTGCCAGCAGCGTAGAGGACAGGCCTTCTAACTATGGCTACACCTTC	CASSVEDRPSNYGYTF
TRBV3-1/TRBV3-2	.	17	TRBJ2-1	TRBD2	TGTGCCAGCAGCCAAGATCTGATAGCGGGCTCCTACAATGAGCAGTTCTTC	CASSQDLIAGSYNEQFF
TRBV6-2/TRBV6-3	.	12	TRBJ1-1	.	TGTGCCAGCAGTTGGTCGGGGGCTGAAGCTTTCTTT	CASSWSGAEAFF
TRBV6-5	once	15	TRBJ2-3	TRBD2	TGTGCCAGCAGAGGACTAGCGGGAGCCACAGATACGCAGTATTTT	CASRGLAGATDTQYF
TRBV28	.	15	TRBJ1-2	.	TGTGCCAGCAGTAGGGGTGGGACCGCCGGACATCCCTACACCTTC	CASSRGGTAGHPYTF
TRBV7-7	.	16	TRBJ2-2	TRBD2	TGTGCTAGCAGCCCCGGACTAGTAAAAAGTACCGGGGAGCTGTTTTTT	CASSPGLVKSTGELFF
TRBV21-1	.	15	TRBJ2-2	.	TGTGCCAGCAGCAAAAGGCAGGGGGCGGTCGGGGAGCTGTTTTTT	CASSKRQGAVGELFF
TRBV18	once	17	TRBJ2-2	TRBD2	TGTGCCAGCTCACCCTCACTAGCGCTCGCGAACACCGGGGAGCTGTTTTTT	CASSPSLALANTGELFF
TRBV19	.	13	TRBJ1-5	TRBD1	TGTGCCAGTAGAGACAGGGCAGGCCAGCCCCAGCATTTT	CASRDRAGQPQHF
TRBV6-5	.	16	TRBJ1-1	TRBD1	TGTGCCAGCAGTTATGGGACAGGGAGTATGAACACTGAAGCTTTCTTT	CASSYGTGSMNTEAFF
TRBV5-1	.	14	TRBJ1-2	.	TGCGCCAGCAGCTTTGGGGTGGGGGACTATGGCTACACCTTC	CASSFGVGDYGYTF
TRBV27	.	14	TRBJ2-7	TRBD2	TGTGCCAGCAGTCCGAGGAGCGGGAGTTACGAGCAGTACTTC	CASSPRSGSYEQYF
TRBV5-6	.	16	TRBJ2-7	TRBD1	TGTGCCAGCAGCTTATTCCGGACAGGCTTCTCCTACGAGCAGTACTTC	CASSLFRTGFSYEQYF
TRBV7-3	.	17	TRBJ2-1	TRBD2	TGTGCCAGCAGCTTGGGGGCCTTAGCGGGAGGAACTAATGAGCAGTTCTTC	CASSLGALAGGTNEQFF
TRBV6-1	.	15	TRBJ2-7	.	TGTGCCAGCAGTGAAGCCCGTGGCCCCGCGGGGGCTTTGGGCTTC	CASSEARGPAGALGF
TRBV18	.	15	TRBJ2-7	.	TGTGCCAGCTCACCGATTTCACAGGGCTGGGGCGAGCAGTACTTC	CASSPISQGWGEQYF
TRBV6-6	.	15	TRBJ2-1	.	TGTGCCAGCAGGGACCGGGGCGCGGGGTACAATGAGCAGTTCTTC	CASRDRGAGYNEQFF
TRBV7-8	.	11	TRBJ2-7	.	TGTGCCAGCAGCTTGAGCTACGAGCAGTACTTC	CASSLSYEQYF
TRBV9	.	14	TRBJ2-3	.	TGTGCCAGCAGCGTAGTCGCAGACACAGATACGCAGTATTTT	CASSVVADTDTQYF
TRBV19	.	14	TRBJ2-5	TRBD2	TGTGCCAGTAGCCAGAGCGGGATGCAAGAGACCCAGTACTTC	CASSQSGMQETQYF
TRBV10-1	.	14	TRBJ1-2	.	TGCGCCAGCAGTGAGTCGGGGTTCACCTATGGCTACACCTTC	CASSESGFTYGYTF
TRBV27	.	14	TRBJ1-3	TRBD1	TGTGCCAGCAGTCGGACAGGGGGTGGAAACACCATATATTTT	CASSRTGGGNTIYF
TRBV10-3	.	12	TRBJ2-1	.	TGTGCCATCAGTGTCTTGGGACATGAGCAGTTCTTC	CAISVLGHEQFF
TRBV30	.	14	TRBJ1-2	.	TGTGCCTGGAGTCGAAACAAACTAGACTATGGCTACACCTTC	CAWSRNKLDYGYTF
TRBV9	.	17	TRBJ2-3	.	TGTGCCAGCAGCGTAGAGTCTAGCGCTTACTACACAGATACGCAGTATTTT	CASSVESSAYYTDTQYF
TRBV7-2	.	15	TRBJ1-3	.	TGTGCCAGCAGCAGGTCCGGGGGGAGTGGAAACACCATATATTTT	CASSRSGGSGNTIYF
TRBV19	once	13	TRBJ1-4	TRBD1	TGTGCCAGTAGTATCGCGGGACAGGAAAAACTGTTTTTT	CASSIAGQEKLFF
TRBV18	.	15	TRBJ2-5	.	TGTGCCAGCTCACCACCGAACCGGGGACTCGTGACCCAGTACTTC	CASSPPNRGLVTQYF
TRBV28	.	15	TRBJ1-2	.	TGTGCCAGCAGTTCGCGACAGGTGGGGAACTATGGCTACACCTTC	CASSSRQVGNYGYTF
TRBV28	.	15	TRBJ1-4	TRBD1	TGTGCCAGCAGTTTAGGACAGGGTATAAATGAAAAACTGTTTTTT	CASSLGQGINEKLFF
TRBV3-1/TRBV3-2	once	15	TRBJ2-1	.	TGTGCCAGCAGCCTAACTAGTGTAGTGGGCAATGAGCAGTTCTTC	CASSLTSVVGNEQFF
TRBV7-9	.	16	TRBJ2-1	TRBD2	TGTGCCAGCAGCTTAGCGGGACTAGCGGGGTACAATGAGCAGTTCTTC	CASSLAGLAGYNEQFF
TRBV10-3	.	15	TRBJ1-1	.	TGTGCCATCAGTGAGTCGACGGTGCTGGGCACTGAAGCTTTCTTT	CAISESTVLGTEAFF
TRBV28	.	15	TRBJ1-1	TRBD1	TGTGCCAGCAGTCTCCCGACAGGGGGCCGCACTGAAGCTTTCTTT	CASSLPTGGRTEAFF
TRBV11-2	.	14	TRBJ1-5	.	TGTGCCAGCAGCGAAAGCAGGGTGGGTCAGCCCCAGCATTTT	CASSESRVGQPQHF
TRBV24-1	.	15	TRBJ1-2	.	TGTGCCACCAGTGATTCTCGGACAGCTAACTATGGCTACACCTTC	CATSDSRTANYGYTF
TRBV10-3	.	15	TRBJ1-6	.	TGTGCCATCAGTGAGCTAAGGGAACGGAATTCACCCCTCCACTTT	CAISELRERNSPLHF
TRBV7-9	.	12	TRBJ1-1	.	TGTGCCAGCAGCTTAGCGGTGGCTGAAGCTTTCTTT	CASSLAVAEAFF
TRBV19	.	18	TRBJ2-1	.	TGTGCCAGTACAGGGGTCAGCCTCACTAGTTACTCCTACAATGAGCAGTTCTTC	CASTGVSLTSYSYNEQFF
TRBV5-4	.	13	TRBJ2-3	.	TGTGCCAGCACCCTGCCCGGGGCAGATACGCAGTATTTT	CASTLPGADTQYF
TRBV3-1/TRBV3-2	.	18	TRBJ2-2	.	TGTGCCAGCAGCCAAGTCGCGGGCAGGGCGGCGAACACCGGGGAGCTGTTTTTT	CASSQVAGRAANTGELFF
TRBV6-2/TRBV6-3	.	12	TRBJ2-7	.	TGTGCCAGCAGTCTCGGGGGTTACGAGCAGTACTTC	CASSLGGYEQYF
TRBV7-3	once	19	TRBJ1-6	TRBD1	TGTGCCAGCAGCGGGTCCGGACTCCGGGACAGGGTTAATAATTCACCCCTCCACTTT	CASSGSGLRDRVNNSPLHF
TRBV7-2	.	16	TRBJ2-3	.	TGTGCCAGCAGCTTAATGCTCCTTAGCAGTGGAGATACGCAGTATTTT	CASSLMLLSSGDTQYF
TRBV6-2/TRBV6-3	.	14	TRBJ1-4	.	TGTGCCAGCAGCGGCACCTCAACTAATGAAAAACTGTTTTTT	CASSGTSTNEKLFF
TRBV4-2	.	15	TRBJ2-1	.	TGTGCCAGCAGCCAAGTTTGGGACATAGACAATGAGCAGTTCTTC	CASSQVWDIDNEQFF
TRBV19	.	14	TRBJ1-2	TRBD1	TGTGCCAGTAGTATTGGGGGACAGAAGTATGGCTACACCTTC	CASSIGGQKYGYTF
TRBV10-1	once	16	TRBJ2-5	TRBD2	TGCGCCAGCAGTGAGCGGACTAGCGGGTTTTCAGAGACCCAGTACTTC	CASSERTSGFSETQYF
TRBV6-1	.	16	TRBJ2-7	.	TGTGCCAGCAGTGAAGGGGGGACGCTGGCTGCTTACGAGCAGTACTTC	CASSEGGTLAAYEQYF
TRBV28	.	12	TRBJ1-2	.	TGTGCCAGCAATTTAGGCTTCTATGGCTACACCTTC	CASNLGFYGYTF
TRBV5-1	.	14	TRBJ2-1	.	TGCGCCAGCGGGTGGGGTGAGGACTACAATGAGCAGTTCTTC	CASGWGEDYNEQFF
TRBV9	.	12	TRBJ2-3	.	TGTGCCAGCAGCCTTTACGCAGATACGCAGTATTTT	CASSLYADTQYF
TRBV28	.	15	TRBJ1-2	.	TGTGCCAGCAGTTTCCTGGCAGGGACTAACTATGGCTACACCTTC	CASSFLAGTNYGYTF
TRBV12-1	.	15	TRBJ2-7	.	TGTGCCAGCAGCCTAAGCGGGAGACCCAGGGGGGAGCAGTACTTC	CASSLSGRPRGEQYF
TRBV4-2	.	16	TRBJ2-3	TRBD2	TGTGCCAGCAGCCAAGAAGCGGGGCTCAGCACAGATACGCAGTATTTT	CASSQEAGLSTDTQYF
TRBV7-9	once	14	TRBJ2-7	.	TGTGCCAGCAGCCAAGGGACTGAATCCTACGAGCAGTACTTC	CASSQGTESYEQYF
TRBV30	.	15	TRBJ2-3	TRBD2	TGTGCCTGGAGTGCACTAGCGGGACCCACAGATACGCAGTATTTT	CAWSALAGPTDTQYF
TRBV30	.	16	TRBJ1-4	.	TGTGCCTGGAGTCCCCGGACGGACCGGCCTGGGGTAAAACTGTTTTTT	CAWSPRTDRPGVKLFF
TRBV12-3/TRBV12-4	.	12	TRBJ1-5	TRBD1	TGTGCCAGCAGACGGGACAGCCAGCCCCAGCATTTT	CASRRDSQPQHF